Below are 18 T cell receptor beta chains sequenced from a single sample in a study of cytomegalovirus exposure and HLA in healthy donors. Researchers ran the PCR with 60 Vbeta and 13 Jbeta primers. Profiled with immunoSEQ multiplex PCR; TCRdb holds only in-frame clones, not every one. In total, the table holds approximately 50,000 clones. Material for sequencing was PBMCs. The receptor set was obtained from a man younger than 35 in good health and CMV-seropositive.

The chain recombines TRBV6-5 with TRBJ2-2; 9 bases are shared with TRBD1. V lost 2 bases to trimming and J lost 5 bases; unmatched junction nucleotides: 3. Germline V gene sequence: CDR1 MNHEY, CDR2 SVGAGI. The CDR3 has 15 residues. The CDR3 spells CASSYPGTGTGELFF. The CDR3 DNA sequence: TGTGCCAGCAGTTACCCAGGGACAGGGACCGGGGAGCTGTTTTTT.

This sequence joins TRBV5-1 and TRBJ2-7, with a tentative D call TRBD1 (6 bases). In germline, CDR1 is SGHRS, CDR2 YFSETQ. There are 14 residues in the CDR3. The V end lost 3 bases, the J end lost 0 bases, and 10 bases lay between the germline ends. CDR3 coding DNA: TGCGCCAGCAGCTCCGGACAGACCTCCTACGAGCAGTACTTC. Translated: CASSSGQTSYEQYF.

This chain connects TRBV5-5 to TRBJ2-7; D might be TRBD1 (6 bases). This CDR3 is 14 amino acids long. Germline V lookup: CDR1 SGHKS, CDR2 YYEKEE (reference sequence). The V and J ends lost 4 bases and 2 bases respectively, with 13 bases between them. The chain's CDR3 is CASSPRAGAYEQYF. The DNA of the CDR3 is TGTGCCAGCAGCCCTAGAGCAGGGGCCTACGAGCAGTACTTC.

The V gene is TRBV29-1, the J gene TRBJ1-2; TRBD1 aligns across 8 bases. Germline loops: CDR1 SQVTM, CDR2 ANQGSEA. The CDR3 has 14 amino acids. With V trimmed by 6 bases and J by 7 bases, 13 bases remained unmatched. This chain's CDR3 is CSVPGATGVGGYTF. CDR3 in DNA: TGCAGCGTCCCTGGGGCGACAGGGGTGGGTGGCTACACCTTC.

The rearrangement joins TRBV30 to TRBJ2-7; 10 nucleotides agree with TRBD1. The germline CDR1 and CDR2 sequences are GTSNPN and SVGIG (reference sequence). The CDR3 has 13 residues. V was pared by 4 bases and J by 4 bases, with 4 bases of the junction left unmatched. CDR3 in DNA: TGTGCCTGGAAAAGGGACAGGGGTTACGAGCAGTACTTC. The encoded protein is CAWKRDRGYEQYF.

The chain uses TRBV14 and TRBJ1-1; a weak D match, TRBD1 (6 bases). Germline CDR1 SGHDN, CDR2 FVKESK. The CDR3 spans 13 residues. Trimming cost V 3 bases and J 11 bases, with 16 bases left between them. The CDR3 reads CASSQDGGLLAFF. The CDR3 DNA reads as TGTGCCAGCAGCCAGGACGGGGGGCTGTTGGCTTTCTTT.

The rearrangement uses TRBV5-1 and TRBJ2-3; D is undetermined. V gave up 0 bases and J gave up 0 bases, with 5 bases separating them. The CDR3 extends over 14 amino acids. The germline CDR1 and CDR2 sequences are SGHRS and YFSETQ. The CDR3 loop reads CASSLGASTDTQYF. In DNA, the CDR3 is TGCGCCAGCAGCTTGGGGGCTAGCACAGATACGCAGTATTTT.

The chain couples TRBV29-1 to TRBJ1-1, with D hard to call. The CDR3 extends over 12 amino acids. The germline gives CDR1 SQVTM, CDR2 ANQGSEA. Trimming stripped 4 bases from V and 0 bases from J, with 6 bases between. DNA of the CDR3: TGCAGCGTTGGGCGGATGAACACTGAAGCTTTCTTT. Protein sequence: CSVGRMNTEAFF.

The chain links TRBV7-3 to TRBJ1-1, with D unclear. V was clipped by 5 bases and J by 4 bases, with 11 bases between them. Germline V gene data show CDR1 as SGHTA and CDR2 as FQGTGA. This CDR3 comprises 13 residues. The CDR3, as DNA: TGTGCCAGCAGCCCAGGTGGAGGCACTGAAGCTTTCTTT. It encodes CASSPGGGTEAFF.

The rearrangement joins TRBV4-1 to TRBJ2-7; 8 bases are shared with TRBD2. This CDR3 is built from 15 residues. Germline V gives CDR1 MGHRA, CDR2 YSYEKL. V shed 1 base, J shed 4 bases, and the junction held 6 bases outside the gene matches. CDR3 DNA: TGCGCCAGCAGCCAAGTAGCGGGAAGCGATTACGAGCAGTACTTC. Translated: CASSQVAGSDYEQYF.

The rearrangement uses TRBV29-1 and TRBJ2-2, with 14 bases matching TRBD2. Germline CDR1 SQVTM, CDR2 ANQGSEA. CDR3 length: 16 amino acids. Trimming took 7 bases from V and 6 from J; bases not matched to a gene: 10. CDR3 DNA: TGCAGCGCCCAAGGGACTAGCGGGAGCGGGCCCGGGGAGCTGTTTTTT. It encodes CSAQGTSGSGPGELFF.

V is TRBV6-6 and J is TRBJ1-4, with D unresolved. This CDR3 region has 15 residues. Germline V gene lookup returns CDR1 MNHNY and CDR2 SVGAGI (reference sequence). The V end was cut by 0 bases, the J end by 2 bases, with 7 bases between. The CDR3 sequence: CASSYSRRTNEKLFF. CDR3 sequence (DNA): TGTGCCAGCAGTTACTCGAGGCGGACTAATGAAAAACTGTTTTTT.

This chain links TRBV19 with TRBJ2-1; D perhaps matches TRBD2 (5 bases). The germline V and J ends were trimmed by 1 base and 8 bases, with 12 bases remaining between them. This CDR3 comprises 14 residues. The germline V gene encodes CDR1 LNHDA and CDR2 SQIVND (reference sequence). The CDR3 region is CASSIGERSYEQFF. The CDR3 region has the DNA TGTGCCAGTAGTATAGGGGAGCGGTCGTATGAGCAGTTCTTC.

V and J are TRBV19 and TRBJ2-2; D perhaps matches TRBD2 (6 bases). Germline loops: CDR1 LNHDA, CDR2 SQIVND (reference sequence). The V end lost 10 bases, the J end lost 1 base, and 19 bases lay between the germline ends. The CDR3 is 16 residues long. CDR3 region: CATLSGVNLNTGELFF. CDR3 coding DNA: TGTGCCACCCTCTCGGGGGTTAACTTGAACACCGGGGAGCTGTTTTTT.

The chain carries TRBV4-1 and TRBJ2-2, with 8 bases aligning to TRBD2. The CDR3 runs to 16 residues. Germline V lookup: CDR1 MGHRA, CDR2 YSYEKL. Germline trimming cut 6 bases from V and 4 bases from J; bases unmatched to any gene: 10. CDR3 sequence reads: CASRRAGVVFTGELFF. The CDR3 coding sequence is TGCGCCAGCAGGCGAGCGGGGGTGGTGTTCACCGGGGAGCTGTTTTTT.

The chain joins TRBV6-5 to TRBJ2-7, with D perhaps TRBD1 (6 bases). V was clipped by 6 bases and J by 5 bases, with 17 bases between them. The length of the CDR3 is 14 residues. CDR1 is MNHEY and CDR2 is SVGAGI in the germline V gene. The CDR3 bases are TGTGCCAGCAGCAGGGGTTCCTCGGTCAACGAGCAGTACTTC. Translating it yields CASSRGSSVNEQYF.

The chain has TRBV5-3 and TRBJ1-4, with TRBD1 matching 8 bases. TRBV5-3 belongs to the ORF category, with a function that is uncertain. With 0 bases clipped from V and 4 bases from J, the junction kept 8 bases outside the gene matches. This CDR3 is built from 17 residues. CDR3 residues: CARSLVTTGEFNEKLFF. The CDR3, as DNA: TGTGCCAGAAGCTTGGTAACGACAGGGGAATTTAATGAAAAACTGTTTTTT.

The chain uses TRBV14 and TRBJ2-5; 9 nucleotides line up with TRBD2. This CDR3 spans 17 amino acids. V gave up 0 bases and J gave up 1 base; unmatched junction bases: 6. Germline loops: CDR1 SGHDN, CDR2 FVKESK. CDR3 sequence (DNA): TGTGCCAGCAGCCAAGATCGTAGCGGGAGAGGCCAAGAGACCCAGTACTTC. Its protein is CASSQDRSGRGQETQYF.